The 14 T cell receptor beta chains below come from one sample, sequenced in a study of blood T cell repertoires in COVID-19. The protocol was immunoSEQ multiplex PCR, while the TCRdb copy is restricted to in-frame clones and leaves out a portion. The sample yields under 45,000 clones, over 70% seen once. The sequenced sample was peripheral blood. The receptors originated from a man aged 70-80 years with COVID-19, enrolled during active disease.

This rearrangement joins TRBV5-1 to TRBJ1-6; D remains unclear. Germline-derived CDR1 and CDR2 are SGHRS and YFSETQ. With 0 bases removed from V and 7 bases from J, the gap between germline ends came to 8 bases. The CDR3 is 14 residues long. The CDR3 region has the DNA TGCGCCAGCAGCTTGGGGCGAGGGAATTCACCCCTCCACTTT. As protein: CASSLGRGNSPLHF.

The chain links TRBV5-6 to TRBJ1-5; D perhaps matches TRBD1 (6 bases). The CDR3 runs to 15 residues. CDR1 is SGHDT, CDR2 YYEEEE, per germline. Trimming removed 4 bases from V and 2 bases from J, with 13 bases in between. The CDR3 DNA sequence: TGTGCCAGCAGCCCCTGGGGGCTGGGCAATCAGCCCCAGCATTTT. Protein product: CASSPWGLGNQPQHF.

The J gene is TRBJ1-1, the V gene TRBV27, with 8 bases lining up with TRBD1. Germline CDR1 is MNHEY and CDR2 is SMNVEV (reference sequence). The CDR3 totals 17 residues. With 5 bases clipped from V and 5 bases from J, the junction kept 16 bases outside the gene matches. CDR3 amino acids: CASSPRRTGNLETEAFF. The CDR3 DNA reads as TGTGCCAGCAGTCCTCGGAGGACAGGGAATTTAGAGACTGAAGCTTTCTTT.

The V call is TRBV10-3, the J call TRBJ2-1; the match to TRBD2 covers 11 bases. The CDR3 extends over 15 amino acids. Trimming took 8 bases from V and 4 from J; bases not matched to a gene: 7. CDR1 ENHRY and CDR2 SYGVKD come from the germline V gene. The CDR3 sequence is CAIRGGTSGYNEQFF. The CDR3, as DNA: TGTGCCATCCGTGGGGGGACTAGCGGTTACAATGAGCAGTTCTTC.

A few counts support this clone. The V and J genes are TRBV6-2 or TRBV6-3 and TRBJ1-1; the match to TRBD1 covers 7 bases. From germline, CDR1 is MNHEY and CDR2 SVGEGT. The CDR3 is 13 residues long. Trimming at V came to 2 bases and at J to 4 bases, leaving 1 base not matched to a gene. The CDR3 sequence: CASSYRQGTEAFF. CDR3 bases: TGTGCCAGCAGTTACCGACAGGGCACTGAAGCTTTCTTT.

J is TRBJ2-4 and V is TRBV3-1 (or the pseudogene TRBV3-2), with TRBD1 matching over 8 bases. Per the germline V gene, CDR1 is LGHDT and CDR2 is YNNKEL (reference sequence). Trimming at V came to 4 bases and at J to 4 bases, leaving 12 bases not matched to a gene. The CDR3 runs 17 residues. The CDR3 reads CASSPPGQASGKNIQYF. The CDR3 DNA follows: TGTGCCAGCAGCCCTCCGGGACAGGCGTCCGGAAAAAACATTCAGTACTTC.

The chain couples TRBV28 to TRBJ1-4, with D maybe TRBD1 (6 bases). CDR3 size: 13 residues. The V end was cut by 8 bases, the J end by 8 bases, with 15 bases between. The germline CDR1 and CDR2 sequences are MDHEN and SYDVKM. The CDR3 coding sequence is TGTGCCAGCTATAACAGGGTTGGAGAAAAACTGTTTTTT. This encodes CASYNRVGEKLFF.

The chain employs TRBV11-2 and TRBJ1-5; 7 positions agree with TRBD1. Germline V gives CDR1 SGHAT, CDR2 FQNNGV. The CDR3 contains 17 residues. Trimming at V came to 1 base and at J to 3 bases, leaving 9 bases not matched to a gene. This CDR3 reads CASSLGPSTGTNQPQHF. CDR3 DNA: TGTGCCAGCAGCTTAGGGCCCTCGACAGGGACCAATCAGCCCCAGCATTTT.

This chain connects TRBV6-1 to TRBJ2-1, with D perhaps matching TRBD2 (6 bases). The CDR3 has 17 amino acids. V was pared by 0 bases and J by 7 bases, with 19 bases between. Germline CDR1 reads MNHNS; CDR2 reads SASEGT. For the CDR3, the DNA is TGTGCCAGCAGTGAAGCGGGGCCGGGGGATTTTAGGAATGAGCAGTTCTTC. Its translation: CASSEAGPGDFRNEQFF.

The count of this clone is one. The rearrangement joins TRBV7-8 to TRBJ1-2; 7 positions match TRBD1. CDR1 SGHVS and CDR2 FQNEAQ come from the germline V gene. The V segment lost 5 bases and the J segment 8 bases; nucleotides outside the gene matches: 14. This CDR3 comprises 15 residues. The CDR3 here is CASSLESTGITGYTF. In DNA, the CDR3 is TGTGCCAGCAGCCTCGAGTCGACAGGGATTACGGGCTACACCTTC.

In its sample, this clone was seen once. The gene calls are TRBV9 and TRBJ1-1; tentative D call: TRBD1 (5 bases). The V gene's germline CDR1 is SGDLS and CDR2 YYNGEE. This CDR3 is 13 amino acids long. V was cut by 1 base and J by 2 bases, with 6 bases left in between. This chain's CDR3 is CASSVRGNTEAFF. The DNA for the CDR3 is TGTGCCAGCAGCGTAAGGGGAAACACTGAAGCTTTCTTT. Full variable domain (outside the CDR3, taken from reference TRBV9 and TRBJ1-1): DSGVTQTPKHLITATGQRVTLRCSPRSGDLSVYWYQQSLDQGLQFLIQYYNGEERAKGNILERFSAQQFPDLHSELNLSSLELGDSALYFCASSVRGNTEAFFGQGTRLTVV.

The chain recombines TRBV28 with TRBJ1-3; 7 nucleotides agree with TRBD1. CDR1 MDHEN and CDR2 SYDVKM come from the germline V gene. V lost 4 bases, J lost 4 bases, and 7 bases stayed unmatched. The CDR3 spans 15 residues. In DNA form, the CDR3 reads TGTGCCAGCAGTTCCCCACAGGGGCGGGGAAACACCATATATTTT. Protein product: CASSSPQGRGNTIYF.

The V and J genes are TRBV7-2 and TRBJ2-1, with D perhaps TRBD2 (6 bases). V lost 5 bases, J lost 2 bases, and 16 bases lay in between. Germline loops: CDR1 SGHTA, CDR2 FQGNSA. The CDR3 is made up of 16 amino acids. CDR3 nucleotides: TGTGCCAGCAGCCCCCGCGGGAAGATAACCTACAATGAGCAGTTCTTC. Encoded protein: CASSPRGKITYNEQFF.

By its share, this clone is medium-sized. The rearrangement links TRBV28 to TRBJ2-1, with TRBD2 identical over 9 bases. The length of the CDR3 is 17 residues. Per the germline V gene, CDR1 is MDHEN and CDR2 is SYDVKM. V shed 5 bases and J 8 bases; nucleotides not matched to a gene: 16. In DNA, the CDR3 is TGTGCCAGCAGTCCGTCCAGAGGGCGGGAGGGATCTGATGAGCAGTTCTTC. Translated, it gives CASSPSRGREGSDEQFF. Variable domain in full (rest from reference TRBV28 and TRBJ2-1): DVKVTQSSRYLVKRTGEKVFLECVQDMDHENMFWYRQDPGLGLRLIYFSYDVKMKEKGDIPEGYSVSREKKERFSLILESASTNQTSMYLCASSPSRGREGSDEQFFGPGTRLTVL.